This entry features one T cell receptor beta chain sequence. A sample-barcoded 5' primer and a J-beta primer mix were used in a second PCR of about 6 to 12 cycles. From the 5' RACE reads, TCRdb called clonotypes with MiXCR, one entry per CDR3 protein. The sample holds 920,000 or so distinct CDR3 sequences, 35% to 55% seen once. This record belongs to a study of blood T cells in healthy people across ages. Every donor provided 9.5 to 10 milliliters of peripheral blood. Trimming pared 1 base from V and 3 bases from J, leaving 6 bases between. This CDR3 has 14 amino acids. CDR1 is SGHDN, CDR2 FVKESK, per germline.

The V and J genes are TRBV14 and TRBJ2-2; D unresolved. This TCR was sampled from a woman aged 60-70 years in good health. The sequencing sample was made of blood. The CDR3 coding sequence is TGTGCCAGCAGCCAAGGACACTACACCGGGGAGCTGTTTTTT. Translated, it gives CASSQGHYTGELFF.